This T cell receptor (beta chain) came from a study of T cell repertoires in cytomegalovirus infection. Across the whole study: From public TCR beta signatures came an indication of both CMV infection and matching HLA type.

This clonotype was picked up a small number of times. Its antigen is as yet unknown. The germline gives CDR1 SGHTS, CDR2 YDEGEE. There are 18 residues in the CDR3. The V gene lost 2 bases and the J gene lost 0 bases, with 17 bases spanning the gap. Via MiXCR, TCRdb re-called the reads, giving one row per CDR3 protein. The sample gives fewer than 1,000,000 distinct CDR3 sequences, more than 25% of which show up once; about an eighth is in the top ten. General study points: Cumulated frequencies of public TCR beta families served to identify carriers of CMV plus the relevant HLA. HLA-C-restricted, CMV-specific TCR beta clonotypes were dominant ex vivo.

This receptor was identified in a human donor in good health (CMV status not recorded). Some clones in this sample may be carry-over from other donors' samples. Sequenced here: cultured CD8+ T cells from PBMCs, sampled from culture after CMV antigen stimulation. The chain links TRBV5-8 to TRBJ2-2, with D perhaps TRBD1 (6 bases). CDR3 DNA sequence: TGTGCCAGCAGCTTCCTGGGACATAACTTCGCGAACACCGGGGAGCTGTTTTTT. Encoded protein: CASSFLGHNFANTGELFF.